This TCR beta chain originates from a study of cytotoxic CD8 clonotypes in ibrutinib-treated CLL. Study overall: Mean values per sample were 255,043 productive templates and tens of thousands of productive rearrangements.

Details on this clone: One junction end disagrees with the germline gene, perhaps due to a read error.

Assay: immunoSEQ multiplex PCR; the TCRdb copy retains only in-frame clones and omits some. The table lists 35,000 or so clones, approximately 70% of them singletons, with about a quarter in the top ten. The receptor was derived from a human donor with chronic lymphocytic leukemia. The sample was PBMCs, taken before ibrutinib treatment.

CDR3 sequence: CATSRGQPDQPQHF. The CDR3 DNA is TGTGCCACCAGCCGAGGGCAGCCCGATCAACCCCAGCATTTT. J is TRBJ1-5 and V is TRBV15; D gene ambiguous. CDR1 and CDR2 from the germline V gene are LNHNV and YYDKDF (reference sequence). The CDR3 contains 14 residues.